This is a list of T cell receptor beta chains from one sample in a study of neurological immune-mediated disorders. TCRdb re-called the 5' RACE reads with MiXCR, one entry per CDR3 protein. The table lists approximately 30,000 distinct CDR3 sequences, under 7% of them singletons. Specimen: PBMCs. Receptors were obtained from a woman between 50 and 59 years old in good health. Both conserved end residues are trimmed from each CDR3. Size values are once, few and many counts, or a class for expanded clones, and some rows have none.

clone_size v_call cdr3_aa
. TRBV2 ASRGERNTEAF
once TRBV18 ASSPSRTGGYNEQF
many TRBV5-1 ASSWTGTGEDGYT
many TRBV5-1 ASSQAWPDTQY
many TRBV20-1 SASRDSNQPQH
many TRBV27 ASRPGGGGEKLF
. TRBV20-1 SARVGREKTQY
many TRBV29-1 SVAGELNTEAF
many TRBV20-1 SASGGSNTEAF
many TRBV20-1 SADRNNEQF
many TRBV15 ATRIQETQY